This TCR beta chain was sequenced during a study of T cell responses to AZD1222 COVID-19 vaccine. Trimming shortened V by 7 bases and J by 3 bases, and 10 bases separated the two germline ends. Germline V CDR1 and CDR2: SNHLY, FYNNEI. This CDR3 is built from 12 residues. The method was immunoSEQ multiplex PCR; TCRdb's version includes in-frame clones alone and lacks a portion of them. The sample comprises 100,000 to 120,000 clones, roughly four fifths of which are singletons, and around 4.6% rests with the top ten. The sequence was collected from an adult in good health. The sample here was peripheral blood, taken on day 0 of AZD1222 vaccination. This sequence joins TRBV2 and TRBJ2-7, with D perhaps given as TRBD1 or TRBD2 (5 bases each). The CDR3 bases are TGTGCCAGCAAAGGGACGCGCTACGAGCAGTACTTC. It encodes CASKGTRYEQYF.